This TCR beta chain was captured by sequencing in a study of CD8+CD57+ T cells in acquired aplastic anemia. Genomic DNA templated the TCR beta VDJ and CDR3 profiling. A single record per CDR3 protein comes from TCRdb applying MiXCR to the reads. Of fewer than 250,000 distinct CDR3 sequences listed, roughly half are singletons. There are 16 residues in the CDR3. Germline-derived CDR1 and CDR2 are SEHNR and FQNEAQ (reference sequence). In the case of this clonotype: Germline and junction disagree at one end, which may indicate a read error.

Specimen: sorted CD4+, CD8+, or CD8+CD57+ T cells (not recorded which) from PBMCs. The chain employs TRBV7-9 and TRBJ1-6, with 8 bases aligning to TRBD1. The sequence derives from a human donor in good health, serving as a control. Here the CDR3 DNA reads TGTGCCCGCAGCCTATCTGGACAGGGAAGTAATTCACCCCTCCACTTT. It encodes CARSLSGQGSNSPLHF.